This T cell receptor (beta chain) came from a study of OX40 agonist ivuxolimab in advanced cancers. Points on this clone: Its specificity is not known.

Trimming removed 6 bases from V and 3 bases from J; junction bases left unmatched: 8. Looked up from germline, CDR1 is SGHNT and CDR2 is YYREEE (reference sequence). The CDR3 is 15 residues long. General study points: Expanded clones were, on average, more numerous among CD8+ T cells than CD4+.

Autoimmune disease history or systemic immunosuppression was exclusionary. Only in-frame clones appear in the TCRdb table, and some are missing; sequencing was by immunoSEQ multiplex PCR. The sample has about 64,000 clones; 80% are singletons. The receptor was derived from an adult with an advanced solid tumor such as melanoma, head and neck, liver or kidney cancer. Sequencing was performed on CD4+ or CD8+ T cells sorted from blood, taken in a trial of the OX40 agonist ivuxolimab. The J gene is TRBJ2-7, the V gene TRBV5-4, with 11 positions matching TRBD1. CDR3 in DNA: TGTGCCAGCAACCCTGGGACAGGGGGTAACTACGAGCAGTACTTC. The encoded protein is CASNPGTGGNYEQYF.